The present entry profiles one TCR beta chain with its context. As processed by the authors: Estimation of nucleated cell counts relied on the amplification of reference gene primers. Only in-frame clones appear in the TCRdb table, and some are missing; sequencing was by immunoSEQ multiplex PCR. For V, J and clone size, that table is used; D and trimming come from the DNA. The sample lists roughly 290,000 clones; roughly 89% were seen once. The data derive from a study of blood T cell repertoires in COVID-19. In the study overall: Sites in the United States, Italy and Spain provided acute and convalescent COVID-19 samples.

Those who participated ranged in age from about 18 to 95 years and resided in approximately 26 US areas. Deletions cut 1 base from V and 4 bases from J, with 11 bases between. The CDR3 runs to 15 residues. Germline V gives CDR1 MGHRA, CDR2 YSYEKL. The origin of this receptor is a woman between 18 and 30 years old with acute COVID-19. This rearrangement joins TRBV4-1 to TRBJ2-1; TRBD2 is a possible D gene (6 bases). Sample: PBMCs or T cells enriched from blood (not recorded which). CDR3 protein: CASSQGPGEYNEQFF. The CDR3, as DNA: TGCGCCAGCAGCCAAGGCCCGGGAGAGTACAATGAGCAGTTCTTC.